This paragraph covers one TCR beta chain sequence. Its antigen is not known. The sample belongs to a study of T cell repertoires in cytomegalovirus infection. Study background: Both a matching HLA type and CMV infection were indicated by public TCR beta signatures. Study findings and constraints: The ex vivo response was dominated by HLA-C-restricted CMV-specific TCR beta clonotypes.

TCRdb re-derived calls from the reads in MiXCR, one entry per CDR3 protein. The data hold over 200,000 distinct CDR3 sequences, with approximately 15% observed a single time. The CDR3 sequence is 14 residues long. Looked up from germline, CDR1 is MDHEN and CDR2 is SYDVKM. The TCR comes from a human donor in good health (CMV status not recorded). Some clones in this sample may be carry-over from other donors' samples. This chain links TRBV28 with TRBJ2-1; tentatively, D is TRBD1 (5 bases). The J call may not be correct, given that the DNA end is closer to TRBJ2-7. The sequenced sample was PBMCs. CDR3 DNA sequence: TGTGCCAGCAGTAATCTCGACAGCTACAATGAGCAGTACTTC. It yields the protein CASSNLDSYNEQYF.